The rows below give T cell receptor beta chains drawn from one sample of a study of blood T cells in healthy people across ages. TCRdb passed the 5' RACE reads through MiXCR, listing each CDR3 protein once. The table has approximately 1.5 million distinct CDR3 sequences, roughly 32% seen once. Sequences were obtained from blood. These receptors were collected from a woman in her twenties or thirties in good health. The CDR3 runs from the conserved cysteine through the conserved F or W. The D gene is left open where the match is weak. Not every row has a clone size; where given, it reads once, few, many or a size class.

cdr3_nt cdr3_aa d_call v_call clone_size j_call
TGTGCCAGCAGCCCAGTACTAGCCTACAATGAGCAGTTCTTC CASSPVLAYNEQFF . TRBV12-3/TRBV12-4 few TRBJ2-1
TGTGCCAGCGGTTACGGGACAGGGGGTGAAAAACTGTTTTTT CASGYGTGGEKLFF TRBD1 TRBV27 . TRBJ1-4
TGTGCCAGCAGATACGGCGGCGAGCAGTACTTC CASRYGGEQYF . TRBV28 . TRBJ2-7
TGTGCCAGCAGTTTAGGGGACACCAACGGAGGGGAGACCCAGTACTTC CASSLGDTNGGETQYF . TRBV12-3/TRBV12-4 . TRBJ2-5
TGCAGTGCCCCTTGGGTAGCCAAAAACATTCAGTACTTC CSAPWVAKNIQYF . TRBV20-1 many TRBJ2-4
TGTGCCAGCAGTTTTCGGGGGCTTGGCAATCAGCCCCAGCATTTT CASSFRGLGNQPQHF . TRBV28 few TRBJ1-5
TGTGCCAGCGGCTCCCTGCGGGGCGGGGCTTCCTACAATGAGCAGTTCTTC CASGSLRGGASYNEQFF . TRBV27 few TRBJ2-1
TGTGCCAGCAGCCTCACGGGACAAGGTGACACTGAAGCTTTCTTT CASSLTGQGDTEAFF . TRBV7-9 . TRBJ1-1
TGTGCCACCAGCAGAGATCTAGTTCGAGTGAACACCGGGGAGCTGTTTTTT CATSRDLVRVNTGELFF . TRBV15 few TRBJ2-2
TGTGCCAGCAGCTTTTGGACTAGCGGGGGGTACAATGAGCAGTTCTTC CASSFWTSGGYNEQFF TRBD2 TRBV5-6 many TRBJ2-1
TGTGCCATCAGGCGGGCCCAGGGTCATAACTATGGCTACACCTTC CAIRRAQGHNYGYTF . TRBV10-3 . TRBJ1-2
TGTGCCAGCAGCTTTAGGATCGGCAGGGTGGCAGAAAAACTGTTTTTT CASSFRIGRVAEKLFF . TRBV7-9 . TRBJ1-4
TGTGCCAGCAGTCGGGATCAGGGACCAGAGACCCAGTACTTC CASSRDQGPETQYF . TRBV2 . TRBJ2-5
TGCAGTGCTTCACTAGCGGCAATCTCCTACGAGCAGTACTTC CSASLAAISYEQYF TRBD2 TRBV20-1 . TRBJ2-7
TGTGCCAGCACCAACCCCGGGACTAGCGGAGATGAGCAGTTCTTC CASTNPGTSGDEQFF TRBD2 TRBV9 . TRBJ2-1
TGTGCCAGCAGCTTAGCGTCTTACAATTATGAAGCTTTCTTT CASSLASYNYEAFF . TRBV7-9 few TRBJ1-1
TGCAGTGCTAGAGGGGAGCGGGAGGTCCGGGCCTACAATGAGCAGTTCTTC CSARGEREVRAYNEQFF TRBD2 TRBV20-1 . TRBJ2-1
TGCGCCAGCAGCCAACGGGTCTCTGGGGCCAACGTCCTGACTTTC CASSQRVSGANVLTF . TRBV4-1 many TRBJ2-6
TGCAGTGCTGCCGCAGGGTCCCCAGAGACCCAGTACTTC CSAAAGSPETQYF . TRBV20-1 few TRBJ2-5
TGTGCCACCAGCAACAGAGGACAGGGGAGATACAATGAGCAGTTCTTC CATSNRGQGRYNEQFF TRBD1 TRBV15 . TRBJ2-1
TGCGCCAGCAGCACCTTACAGGGTTATGGCTACACCTTC CASSTLQGYGYTF . TRBV5-1 . TRBJ1-2
TGCGCCAGCAGCTTGTTTCCCCAGCCCTCATACGAGCAGTACTTC CASSLFPQPSYEQYF . TRBV5-1 few TRBJ2-7
TGTGCCAGCAGTTACGAAACCGGGACAGCTTTTGGCGAGCAGTACTTC CASSYETGTAFGEQYF TRBD1 TRBV12-3/TRBV12-4 few TRBJ2-7
TGCAGTGCTACAAGGGGCCCCGGGGAGCTGTTTTTT CSATRGPGELFF . TRBV20-1 . TRBJ2-2
TGTGCCAGCAGTCCCGGACCGACCCAATACAATGAGCAGTTCTTC CASSPGPTQYNEQFF . TRBV7-3 . TRBJ2-1
TGTGCCAGCAGCGAGGATAAGGATACGCAGTATTTT CASSEDKDTQYF . TRBV9 many TRBJ2-3
TGTGCCTGCTCCAGGGGAAACACTGAAGCTTTCTTT CACSRGNTEAFF . TRBV30 . TRBJ1-1
TGTGCCAGCAGCTTAAGGGGACCAACAGAGAGCTCTGGAAACACCATATATTTT CASSLRGPTESSGNTIYF . TRBV7-3 once TRBJ1-3
TGTGCCAGCAGCTTAGTTACAGGGAAGAACTATGGCTACACCTTC CASSLVTGKNYGYTF . TRBV7-8 many TRBJ1-2
TGCAGCGTTACCGGACATGGAGGAGGAGATACGCAGTATTTT CSVTGHGGGDTQYF . TRBV29-1 few TRBJ2-3
TGCGCCAGCAGCTCAACGGACTCTCTCTACAATGAGCAGTTCTTC CASSSTDSLYNEQFF . TRBV5-1 . TRBJ2-1
TGTGCCAGCAGCTCCACGGGAAGAGAAGAAGGCGAGCAGTACTTC CASSSTGREEGEQYF . TRBV5-6 few TRBJ2-7
TGTGCCAGCAGCTTGGGGACAGGGGGCTCTGGGGCCAGCGTCCTGACTTTC CASSLGTGGSGASVLTF TRBD1 TRBV12-3/TRBV12-4 once TRBJ2-6
TGCAGTGCCAGAGAAACAGGGGCGGACACTGAAGCTTTCTTT CSARETGADTEAFF TRBD1 TRBV20-1 few TRBJ1-1
TGTGCCAGAGGGGGGGCAGCGGTGGGTACGCAGTATTTT CARGGAAVGTQYF . TRBV6-1 . TRBJ2-3
TGTGCCAGCAGCCCTGGGACTCGGGGGCGGCAAGAGACCCAGTACTTC CASSPGTRGRQETQYF . TRBV7-3 few TRBJ2-5
TGCAGCGTTGATGACGGGGACGAAAAACTGTTTTTT CSVDDGDEKLFF . TRBV29-1 . TRBJ1-4
TGTGCCAGCAGAAGTCTGAGCGAGCGGTCGGAGCAGTACTTC CASRSLSERSEQYF . TRBV2 few TRBJ2-5
TGTGCCACCAGTGATTCGGAGAGGGACACCGGGGAGCTGTTTTTT CATSDSERDTGELFF . TRBV24-1 few TRBJ2-2
TGCGCCAGCAGCGGGGGGACCTGGGGGGCAGATACGCAGTATTTT CASSGGTWGADTQYF . TRBV5-1 . TRBJ2-3
TGTGCCAGCAGCTCGACAGGTCTATCCTACAATGAGCAGTTCTTC CASSSTGLSYNEQFF . TRBV7-9 . TRBJ2-1
TGTGCCAGCAGCTTAGGTGGGAGGGGGCTATCCTACAATGAGCAGTTCTTC CASSLGGRGLSYNEQFF . TRBV7-9 . TRBJ2-1
TGCAGTGCTAGGCCGGTGATAGCCCAAAGCGGATCCTACAATGAGCAGTTCTTC CSARPVIAQSGSYNEQFF . TRBV20-1 few TRBJ2-1
TGTGCCAGCAGCTTAGGACAGGCGGGCGACGGGGGGGCCGGGGCTGAGCAGTTCTTC CASSLGQAGDGGAGAEQFF TRBD2 TRBV7-9 . TRBJ2-1
TGTGCCAGCAGTTATCCGCTAGGCGGACTCACAGATACGCAGTATTTT CASSYPLGGLTDTQYF . TRBV6-2/TRBV6-3 . TRBJ2-3
TGTGCCAGCAGTTACACAGGGGGTGGCTACACCTTC CASSYTGGGYTF TRBD1 TRBV6-6 . TRBJ1-2
TGCAGTGCTATAGCGGGAGTGGAGGAGACGCAGTACTTC CSAIAGVEETQYF TRBD2 TRBV20-1 . TRBJ2-7
TGTGCCAGCAGTTTAGGGTGGGGCTCCTACAATGAGCAGTTCTTC CASSLGWGSYNEQFF . TRBV12-3/TRBV12-4 many TRBJ2-1